The rows below give T cell receptor beta chains drawn from one sample of a study of Ad26.COV2.S vaccination and SARS-CoV-2 variants. The method was immunoSEQ multiplex PCR; TCRdb's version includes in-frame clones alone and lacks a portion of them. The table lists 430,000 or so clones, 89% of them singletons. The specimen comprised peripheral blood, sampled in a trial of Ad26.COV2.S vaccine versus placebo. These TCRs come from a person between 18 and 60 years old who received the Ad26.COV2.S COVID-19 vaccine or a placebo. Both conserved end residues are part of each CDR3. D genes are given only for firm matches. The listing skips clone size in some rows; elsewhere it reads once, few, many or a size class.

>NA|TRBV7-9|TRBJ2-3|NA
TGTGCCAGCAGCTTCGGGTTAATAGATACGCAGTATTTT
CASSFGLIDTQYF
>once|TRBV18|TRBJ2-2|NA
TGTGCCAGCTCATCTTTCGGGAGAAGGTTTGCCGGGGAGCTGTTTTTT
CASSSFGRRFAGELFF
>NA|TRBV24-1|TRBJ1-2|TRBD1
TGTGCCACCAGTGATTTTACAGGGGATGGCTACACCTTC
CATSDFTGDGYTF
>NA|TRBV5-1|TRBJ1-2|NA
TGCGCCAGCAGCTTGGCCGGGCGATCTAACTATGGCTACACCTTC
CASSLAGRSNYGYTF
>NA|TRBV6-1|TRBJ1-5|NA
TGTGCCAGCAGTGAAGCAAAAAGCAATCAGCCCCAGCATTTT
CASSEAKSNQPQHF
>NA|TRBV6-5|TRBJ2-3|TRBD2
TGTGCCAGCACCCTTAGCGGGGTCAGCACAGATACGCAGTATTTT
CASTLSGVSTDTQYF
>NA|TRBV7-9|TRBJ1-2|NA
TGTGCCAGCAGCTTAGTCAGGTCGGGGTCGGGCTATGGCTACACCTTC
CASSLVRSGSGYGYTF
>NA|TRBV3-1/TRBV3-2|TRBJ1-2|NA
TGTGCCAGCAGCCTACCTGGGGTAGGGCAGGGCTATGGCTACACCTTC
CASSLPGVGQGYGYTF
>NA|TRBV4-2|TRBJ2-1|TRBD2
TGTGCCAGCAGCCAAGGGACTAGCGACTACAATGAGCAGTTCTTC
CASSQGTSDYNEQFF
>NA|TRBV6-5|TRBJ1-2|NA
TGTGCCAGCAGTCCCGGGGTGCTGAACTATGGCTACACCTTC
CASSPGVLNYGYTF
>NA|TRBV19|TRBJ1-5|TRBD1
TGTGCCAGTAGACTGACAGGGGAAAGTCAGCCCCAGCATTTT
CASRLTGESQPQHF
>NA|TRBV5-6|TRBJ1-5|TRBD1
TGTGCCAGCAGCTTCATGCAGGGGGCAGTAAATCAGCCCCAGCATTTT
CASSFMQGAVNQPQHF
>NA|TRBV7-3|TRBJ1-6|NA
TGTGCCAGCAGCCGTGACTATAATTCACCCCTCCACTTT
CASSRDYNSPLHF
>NA|TRBV6-1|TRBJ2-3|TRBD1
TGTGCCAGCAGTGACAGGGGGTGGTCAGATACGCAGTATTTT
CASSDRGWSDTQYF
>NA|TRBV5-1|TRBJ2-1|NA
TGCGCCAGCAGCTTGAGGCTCACCAGCCACAGGGAGCAGTTCTTC
CASSLRLTSHREQFF
>NA|TRBV27|TRBJ2-2|NA
TGTGCCAGCAGCCCCTGGGGCCCGAACACCGGGGAGCTGTTTTTT
CASSPWGPNTGELFF